This entry features one TCR beta chain sequence. CDR1 is SQVTM and CDR2 is ANQGSEA in the germline V gene. The CDR3 loop spans 13 amino acids. V gave up 7 bases and J gave up 3 bases, with 13 bases separating them. The data are from a study of T cell changes during pregnancy in multiple sclerosis. Measured with immunoSEQ multiplex PCR; TCRdb has only the in-frame clones, and not every one. The repertoire holds 45,000 to 55,000 clones, with 85% to 90% as singletons. The receptor was isolated from a female donor with multiple sclerosis, enrolled in a pregnancy study. The sequencing here drew on peripheral blood, taken in the first trimester of pregnancy. The J gene is TRBJ2-1, the V gene TRBV29-1; a weak D match, TRBD2 (6 bases). Here the CDR3 DNA reads TGCAGCGCCTACCTCGGGGGCTACAATGAGCAGTTCTTC. Protein: CSAYLGGYNEQFF.